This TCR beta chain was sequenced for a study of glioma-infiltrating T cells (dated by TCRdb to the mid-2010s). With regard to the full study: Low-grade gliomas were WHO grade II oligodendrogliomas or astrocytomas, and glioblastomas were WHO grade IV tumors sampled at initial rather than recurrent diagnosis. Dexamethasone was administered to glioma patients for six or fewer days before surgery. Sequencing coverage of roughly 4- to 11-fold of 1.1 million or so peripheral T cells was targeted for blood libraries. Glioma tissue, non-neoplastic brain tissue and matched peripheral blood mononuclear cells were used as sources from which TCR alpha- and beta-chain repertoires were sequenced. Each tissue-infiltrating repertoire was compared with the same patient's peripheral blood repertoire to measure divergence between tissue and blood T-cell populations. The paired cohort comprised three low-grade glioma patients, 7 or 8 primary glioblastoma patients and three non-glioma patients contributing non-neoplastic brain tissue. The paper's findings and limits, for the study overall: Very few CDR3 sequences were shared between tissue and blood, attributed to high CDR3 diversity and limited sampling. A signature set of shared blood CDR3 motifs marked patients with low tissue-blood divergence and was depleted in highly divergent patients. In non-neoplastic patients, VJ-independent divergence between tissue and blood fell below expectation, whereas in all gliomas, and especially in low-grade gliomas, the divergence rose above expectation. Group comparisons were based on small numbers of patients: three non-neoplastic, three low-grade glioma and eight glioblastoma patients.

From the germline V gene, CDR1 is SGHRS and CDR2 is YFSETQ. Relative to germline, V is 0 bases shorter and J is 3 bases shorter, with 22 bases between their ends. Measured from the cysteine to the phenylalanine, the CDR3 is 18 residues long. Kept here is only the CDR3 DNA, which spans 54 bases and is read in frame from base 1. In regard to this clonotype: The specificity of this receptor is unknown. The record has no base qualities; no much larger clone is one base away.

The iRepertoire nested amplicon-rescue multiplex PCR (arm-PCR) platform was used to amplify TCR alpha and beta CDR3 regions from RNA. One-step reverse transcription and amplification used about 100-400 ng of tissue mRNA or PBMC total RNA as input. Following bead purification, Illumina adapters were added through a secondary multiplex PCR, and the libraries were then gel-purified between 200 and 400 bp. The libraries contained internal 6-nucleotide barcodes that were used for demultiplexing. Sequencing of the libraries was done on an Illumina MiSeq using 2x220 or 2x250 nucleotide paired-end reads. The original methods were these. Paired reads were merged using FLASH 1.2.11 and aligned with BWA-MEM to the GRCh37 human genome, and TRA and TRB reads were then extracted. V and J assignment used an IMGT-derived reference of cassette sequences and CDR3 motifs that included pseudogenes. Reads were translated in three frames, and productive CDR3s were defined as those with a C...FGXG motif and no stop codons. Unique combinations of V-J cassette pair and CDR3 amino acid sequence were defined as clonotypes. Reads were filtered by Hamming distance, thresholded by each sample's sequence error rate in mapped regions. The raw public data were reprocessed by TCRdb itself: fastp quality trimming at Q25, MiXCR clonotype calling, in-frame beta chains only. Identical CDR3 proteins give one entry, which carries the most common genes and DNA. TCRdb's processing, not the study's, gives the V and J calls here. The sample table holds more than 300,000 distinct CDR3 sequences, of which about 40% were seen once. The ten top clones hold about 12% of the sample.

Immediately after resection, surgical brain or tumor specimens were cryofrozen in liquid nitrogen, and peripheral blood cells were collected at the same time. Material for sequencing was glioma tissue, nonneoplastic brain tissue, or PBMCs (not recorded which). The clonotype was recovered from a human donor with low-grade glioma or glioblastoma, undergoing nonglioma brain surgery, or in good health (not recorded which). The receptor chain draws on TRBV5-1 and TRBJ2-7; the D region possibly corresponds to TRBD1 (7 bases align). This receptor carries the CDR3 CASSLEDRPGLSFYEQYF. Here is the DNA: TGCGCCAGCAGCTTGGAGGACAGGCCGGGACTGTCATTCTACGAGCAGTACTTC.